Listed below are T cell receptor beta chains from one sample, sequenced in a study of immune evolution from preneoplasia to lung adenocarcinoma. Sequencing used immunoSEQ multiplex PCR; TCRdb keeps in-frame clones, though not all of them. The sample holds 3,000 to 5,000 clones; around 80% are singletons and the top ten take 9.5% to 15%. The sequenced sample consisted of FFPE minimally invasive lung adenocarcinoma tissue. The source is a person aged 65 to 85 with lung adenocarcinoma. Both conserved end residues are part of each CDR3. The order of the fields is CDR3 length, J gene, clone size, V gene, D gene, CDR3 protein, CDR3 DNA. A D gene is named only where the DNA matches it firmly. Size is omitted from some rows. Given values are once, few, many or a class for expanded clones.

cdr3_length: 17; j_call: TRBJ2-2; clone_size: .; v_call: TRBV15; d_call: .; cdr3_aa: CATSRDPGTQNTGELFF; cdr3_nt: TGTGCCACCAGCAGAGACCCCGGGACCCAGAACACCGGGGAGCTGTTTTTT
cdr3_length: 15; j_call: TRBJ2-7; clone_size: few; v_call: TRBV5-1; d_call: TRBD2; cdr3_aa: CASSSREDRSYEQYF; cdr3_nt: TGCGCCAGCAGCTCACGGGAGGACCGTTCCTACGAGCAGTACTTC
cdr3_length: 16; j_call: TRBJ2-7; clone_size: .; v_call: TRBV5-5; d_call: .; cdr3_aa: CASSLNWGLSSYEQYF; cdr3_nt: TGTGCCAGCAGCTTGAACTGGGGGTTGAGCTCCTACGAGCAGTACTTC
cdr3_length: 13; j_call: TRBJ2-7; clone_size: .; v_call: TRBV13; d_call: TRBD1; cdr3_aa: CASSRGQGYEQYF; cdr3_nt: TGTGCCAGCAGCAGGGGACAGGGGTACGAGCAGTACTTC
cdr3_length: 13; j_call: TRBJ1-1; clone_size: few; v_call: TRBV28; d_call: .; cdr3_aa: CASSSGRVTEAFF; cdr3_nt: TGTGCCAGCAGTTCTGGGAGGGTTACTGAAGCTTTCTTT
cdr3_length: 14; j_call: TRBJ2-3; clone_size: few; v_call: TRBV11-3; d_call: .; cdr3_aa: CASSPSFGTDTQYF; cdr3_nt: TGTGCCAGCAGCCCGTCGTTCGGCACAGATACGCAGTATTTT
cdr3_length: 16; j_call: TRBJ1-2; clone_size: .; v_call: TRBV18; d_call: TRBD1; cdr3_aa: CASSPRTGETNYGYTF; cdr3_nt: TGTGCCAGCTCACCACGGACAGGGGAAACTAACTATGGCTACACCTTC
cdr3_length: 14; j_call: TRBJ2-7; clone_size: once; v_call: TRBV29-1; d_call: TRBD2; cdr3_aa: CSASGTSGGVEQYF; cdr3_nt: TGCAGCGCCTCCGGGACTAGCGGTGGTGTGGAGCAGTACTTC
cdr3_length: 12; j_call: TRBJ1-1; clone_size: .; v_call: TRBV12-5; d_call: TRBD1; cdr3_aa: CASGDDRGEAFF; cdr3_nt: TGTGCTAGTGGGGACGACAGGGGTGAAGCTTTCTTT
cdr3_length: 16; j_call: TRBJ2-7; clone_size: .; v_call: TRBV19; d_call: .; cdr3_aa: CASSRGDSGGYYEQYF; cdr3_nt: TGTGCCAGTAGTAGGGGGGACTCCGGAGGGTACTACGAGCAGTACTTC
cdr3_length: 15; j_call: TRBJ1-2; clone_size: .; v_call: TRBV18; d_call: .; cdr3_aa: CASSPETGANYGYTF; cdr3_nt: TGTGCCAGCTCCCCGGAGACGGGAGCTAACTATGGCTACACCTTC
cdr3_length: 14; j_call: TRBJ1-3; clone_size: few; v_call: TRBV18; d_call: .; cdr3_aa: CASSPGDSGNTIYF; cdr3_nt: TGTGCCAGCTCACCAGGGGACTCTGGAAACACCATATATTTT
cdr3_length: 14; j_call: TRBJ1-1; clone_size: few; v_call: TRBV28; d_call: .; cdr3_aa: CASSSIQGRAEAFF; cdr3_nt: TGTGCCAGCAGTTCAATCCAGGGTCGGGCTGAAGCTTTCTTT
cdr3_length: 13; j_call: TRBJ2-1; clone_size: .; v_call: TRBV11-2; d_call: .; cdr3_aa: CASSLDFANEQFF; cdr3_nt: TGTGCCAGCAGCTTAGACTTTGCAAATGAGCAGTTCTTC
cdr3_length: 12; j_call: TRBJ2-1; clone_size: few; v_call: TRBV19; d_call: .; cdr3_aa: CASNALYNEQFF; cdr3_nt: TGTGCCAGTAACGCTCTCTACAATGAGCAGTTCTTC
cdr3_length: 14; j_call: TRBJ2-1; clone_size: .; v_call: TRBV11-2; d_call: .; cdr3_aa: CASSFPGDVNEQFF; cdr3_nt: TGTGCCAGCAGCTTTCCGGGAGATGTAAATGAGCAGTTCTTC
cdr3_length: 15; j_call: TRBJ1-1; clone_size: .; v_call: TRBV7-9; d_call: .; cdr3_aa: CASSLLESGNTEAFF; cdr3_nt: TGTGCCAGCAGCTTACTGGAGAGCGGGAACACTGAAGCTTTCTTT
cdr3_length: 14; j_call: TRBJ2-5; clone_size: .; v_call: TRBV13; d_call: .; cdr3_aa: CASSSRTVQETQYF; cdr3_nt: TGTGCCAGCAGCTCTAGGACCGTACAAGAGACCCAGTACTTC
cdr3_length: 15; j_call: TRBJ1-1; clone_size: few; v_call: TRBV11-2; d_call: .; cdr3_aa: CASSLRNGGNTEAFF; cdr3_nt: TGTGCCAGCAGCTTGAGAAACGGGGGGAACACTGAAGCTTTCTTT
cdr3_length: 15; j_call: TRBJ2-7; clone_size: .; v_call: TRBV7-2; d_call: .; cdr3_aa: CASSLSDVASYEQYF; cdr3_nt: TGTGCCAGCAGCTTATCGGACGTCGCCTCCTACGAGCAGTACTTC
cdr3_length: 12; j_call: TRBJ2-7; clone_size: .; v_call: TRBV10-3; d_call: .; cdr3_aa: CAISGGSYEQYF; cdr3_nt: TGTGCCATTAGTGGGGGTTCCTACGAGCAGTACTTC
cdr3_length: 15; j_call: TRBJ2-3; clone_size: .; v_call: TRBV18; d_call: TRBD2; cdr3_aa: CASSRTSIGTDTQYF; cdr3_nt: TGTGCCAGCTCAAGGACTAGCATAGGCACAGATACGCAGTATTTT
cdr3_length: 15; j_call: TRBJ2-7; clone_size: .; v_call: TRBV5-1; d_call: TRBD2; cdr3_aa: CASAILAGGQYEQYF; cdr3_nt: TGCGCCAGCGCGATCCTAGCGGGAGGGCAATACGAGCAGTACTTC
cdr3_length: 12; j_call: TRBJ2-5; clone_size: .; v_call: TRBV7-2; d_call: .; cdr3_aa: CASRPNLETQYF; cdr3_nt: TGTGCCAGCAGACCGAATCTAGAGACCCAGTACTTC
cdr3_length: 17; j_call: TRBJ2-1; clone_size: .; v_call: TRBV4-2; d_call: .; cdr3_aa: CASSHYHWDWTYNEQFF; cdr3_nt: TGTGCCAGCAGCCATTACCATTGGGACTGGACCTACAATGAGCAGTTCTTC
cdr3_length: 16; j_call: TRBJ2-1; clone_size: .; v_call: TRBV7-9; d_call: .; cdr3_aa: CASSQDSFTSYNEQFF; cdr3_nt: TGTGCCAGCAGCCAAGATTCCTTCACCTCCTACAATGAGCAGTTCTTC
cdr3_length: 13; j_call: TRBJ1-5; clone_size: .; v_call: TRBV4-1; d_call: .; cdr3_aa: CASSQTDEQPQHF; cdr3_nt: TGCGCCAGCAGCCAAACGGACGAACAGCCCCAGCATTTT
cdr3_length: 15; j_call: TRBJ2-5; clone_size: .; v_call: TRBV11-2; d_call: .; cdr3_aa: CASSLRSGIQETQYF; cdr3_nt: TGTGCCAGCAGCTTAAGAAGCGGAATCCAAGAGACCCAGTACTTC
cdr3_length: 16; j_call: TRBJ1-5; clone_size: .; v_call: TRBV28; d_call: .; cdr3_aa: CASSLPGGGSNQPQHF; cdr3_nt: TGTGCCAGCAGTTTACCCGGGGGGGGAAGCAATCAGCCCCAGCATTTT
cdr3_length: 10; j_call: TRBJ1-3; clone_size: .; v_call: TRBV20-1; d_call: .; cdr3_aa: CDGSGNTIYF; cdr3_nt: TGCGATGGGTCTGGAAACACCATATATTTT
cdr3_length: 14; j_call: TRBJ2-7; clone_size: .; v_call: TRBV30; d_call: .; cdr3_aa: CAWSRDGRAYEQYF; cdr3_nt: TGTGCCTGGAGTCGAGACGGACGTGCCTACGAGCAGTACTTC
cdr3_length: 13; j_call: TRBJ1-1; clone_size: few; v_call: TRBV10-2; d_call: .; cdr3_aa: CASSAAPGGETFF; cdr3_nt: TGCGCCAGCAGTGCCGCCCCCGGGGGAGAAACTTTCTTT
cdr3_length: 13; j_call: TRBJ1-2; clone_size: .; v_call: TRBV19; d_call: TRBD1; cdr3_aa: CASRRQGEDGYTF; cdr3_nt: TGTGCCAGTAGACGACAGGGTGAGGATGGCTACACCTTC
cdr3_length: 15; j_call: TRBJ1-5; clone_size: .; v_call: TRBV6-5; d_call: .; cdr3_aa: CASSYVRDASQPQHF; cdr3_nt: TGTGCCAGCAGTTACGTTCGGGATGCGAGTCAGCCCCAGCATTTT
cdr3_length: 14; j_call: TRBJ2-7; clone_size: .; v_call: TRBV7-9; d_call: .; cdr3_aa: CASSLAVGSREVYF; cdr3_nt: TGTGCCAGCAGCTTAGCGGTCGGCTCCCGCGAGGTTTACTTC
cdr3_length: 13; j_call: TRBJ1-6; clone_size: .; v_call: TRBV7-9; d_call: .; cdr3_aa: CASSLLGESPLHF; cdr3_nt: TGTGCCAGCAGCTTATTGGGCGAATCACCCCTCCACTTT
cdr3_length: 17; j_call: TRBJ1-2; clone_size: .; v_call: TRBV7-3; d_call: .; cdr3_aa: CASSLIPAATTNYGYTF; cdr3_nt: TGTGCCAGCAGCTTAATCCCGGCAGCCACCACTAACTATGGCTACACCTTC
cdr3_length: 17; j_call: TRBJ2-4; clone_size: .; v_call: TRBV6-1; d_call: .; cdr3_aa: CASSEAASDGGRNIQYF; cdr3_nt: TGTGCCAGCAGTGAAGCTGCTTCGGATGGGGGGAGAAACATTCAGTACTTC
cdr3_length: 16; j_call: TRBJ2-2; clone_size: .; v_call: TRBV11-2; d_call: TRBD2; cdr3_aa: CASSFLAGLNTGELFF; cdr3_nt: TGTGCCAGCAGCTTCTTAGCGGGACTTAACACCGGGGAGCTGTTTTTT
cdr3_length: 14; j_call: TRBJ2-7; clone_size: .; v_call: TRBV18; d_call: TRBD1; cdr3_aa: CASSYPGGPYEQYF; cdr3_nt: TGTGCCAGCTCATACCCAGGGGGCCCCTACGAGCAGTACTTC